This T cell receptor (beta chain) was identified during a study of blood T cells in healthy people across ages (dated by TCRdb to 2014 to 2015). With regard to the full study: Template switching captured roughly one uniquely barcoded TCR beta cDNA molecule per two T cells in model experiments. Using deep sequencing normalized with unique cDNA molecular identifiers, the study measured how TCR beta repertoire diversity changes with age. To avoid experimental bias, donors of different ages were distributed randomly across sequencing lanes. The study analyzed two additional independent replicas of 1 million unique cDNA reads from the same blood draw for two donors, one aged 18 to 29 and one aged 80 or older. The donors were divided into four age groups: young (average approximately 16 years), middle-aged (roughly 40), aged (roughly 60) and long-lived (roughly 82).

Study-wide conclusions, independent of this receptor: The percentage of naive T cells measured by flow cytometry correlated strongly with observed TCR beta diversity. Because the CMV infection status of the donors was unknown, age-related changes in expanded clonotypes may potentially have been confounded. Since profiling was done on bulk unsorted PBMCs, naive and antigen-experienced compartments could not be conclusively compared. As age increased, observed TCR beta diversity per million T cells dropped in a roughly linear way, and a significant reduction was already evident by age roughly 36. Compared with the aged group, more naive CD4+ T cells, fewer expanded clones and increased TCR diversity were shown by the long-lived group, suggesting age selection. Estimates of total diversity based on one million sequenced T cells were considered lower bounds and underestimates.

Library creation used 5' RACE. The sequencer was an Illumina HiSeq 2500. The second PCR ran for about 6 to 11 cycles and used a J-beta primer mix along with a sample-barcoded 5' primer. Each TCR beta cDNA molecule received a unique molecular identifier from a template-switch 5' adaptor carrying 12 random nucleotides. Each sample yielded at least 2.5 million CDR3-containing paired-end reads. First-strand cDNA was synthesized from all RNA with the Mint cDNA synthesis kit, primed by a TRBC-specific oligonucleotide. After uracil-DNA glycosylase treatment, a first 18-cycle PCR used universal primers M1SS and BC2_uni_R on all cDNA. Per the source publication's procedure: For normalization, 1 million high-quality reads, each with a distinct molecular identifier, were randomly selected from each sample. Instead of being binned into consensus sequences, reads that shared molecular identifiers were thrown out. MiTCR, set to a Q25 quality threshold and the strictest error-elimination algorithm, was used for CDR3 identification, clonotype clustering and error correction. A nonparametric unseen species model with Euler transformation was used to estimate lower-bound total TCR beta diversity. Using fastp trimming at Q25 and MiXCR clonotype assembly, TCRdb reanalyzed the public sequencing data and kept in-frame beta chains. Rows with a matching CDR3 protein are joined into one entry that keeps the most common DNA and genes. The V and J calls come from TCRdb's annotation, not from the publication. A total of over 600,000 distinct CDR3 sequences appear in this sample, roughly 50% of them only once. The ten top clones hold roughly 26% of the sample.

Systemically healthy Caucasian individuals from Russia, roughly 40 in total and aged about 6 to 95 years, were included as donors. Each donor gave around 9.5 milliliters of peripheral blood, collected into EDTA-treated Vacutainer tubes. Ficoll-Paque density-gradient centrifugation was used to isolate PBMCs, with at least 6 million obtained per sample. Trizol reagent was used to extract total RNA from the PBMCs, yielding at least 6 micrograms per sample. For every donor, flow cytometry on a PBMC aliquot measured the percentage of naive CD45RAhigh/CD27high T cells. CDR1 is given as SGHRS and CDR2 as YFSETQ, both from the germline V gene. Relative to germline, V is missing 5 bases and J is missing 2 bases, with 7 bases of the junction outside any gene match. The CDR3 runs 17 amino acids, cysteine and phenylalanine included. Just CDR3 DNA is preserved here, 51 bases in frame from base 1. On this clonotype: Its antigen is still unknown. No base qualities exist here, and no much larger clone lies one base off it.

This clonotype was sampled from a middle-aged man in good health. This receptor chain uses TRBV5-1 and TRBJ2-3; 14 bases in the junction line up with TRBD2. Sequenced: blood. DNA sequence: TGCGCCAGCAGTTCCGGGACTAGCGGGGGCTCCACAGATACGCAGTATTTT. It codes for CASSSGTSGGSTDTQYF.